The 4 T cell receptor beta chains below all came from one sample that was sequenced in a study of technical replicates of blood from several donors. Produced via immunoSEQ multiplex PCR; TCRdb's table is partial and in-frame only. The repertoire has roughly 72,000 clones, roughly 96% of them found once; the top ten carry approximately 0.32%. What was sequenced was T cells isolated from PBMCs. These receptors all stem from a human donor in good health.

The chain couples TRBV7-3 to TRBJ2-6; weak D call: TRBD2 (5 bases). From germline, CDR1 is SGHTA and CDR2 FQGTGA. CDR3 size: 18 residues. The germline V and J ends were trimmed by 5 bases and 4 bases, with 21 bases remaining between them. CDR3: CASSRGRTRIDGANVLTF. CDR3 bases: TGTGCCAGCAGCCGAGGGCGTACACGGATTGACGGGGCCAACGTCCTGACTTTC.

The chain recombines TRBV5-4 with TRBJ1-2; the match to TRBD1 covers 9 bases. CDR1 and CDR2 (germline): SGHNT, YYREEE (reference sequence). The CDR3 sequence is 16 residues long. The ends lost 3 bases at V and 7 bases at J; junction bases unmatched: 13. CDR3 in amino acids: CASSWTTGGGSPGYTF. The CDR3, as DNA: TGTGCCAGCAGCTGGACCACAGGGGGCGGATCCCCTGGCTACACCTTC.

The V gene is TRBV18, the J gene TRBJ2-7; TRBD2 agrees at 9 bases. There are 16 residues in the CDR3. Germline V gene lookup returns CDR1 KGHSH and CDR2 LQKENI. The J segment lost 2 bases and the V segment lost 3 bases, leaving 8 bases of the junction unmatched. CDR3 amino acids: CASSPTTSGAPYEQYF. The CDR3 DNA reads TGTGCCAGCTCACCCACGACTAGCGGAGCCCCCTACGAGCAGTACTTC.

This chain joins TRBV9 and TRBJ1-2, with D possibly matching TRBD1 (6 bases). This CDR3 has 13 residues. CDR1 and CDR2 (germline): SGDLS, YYNGEE. Deletions cut 3 bases from V and 6 bases from J, with 12 bases between. DNA for the CDR3: TGTGCCAGCAGCGAGGGAGGGACAAATGGCTACACCTTC. Its translation: CASSEGGTNGYTF.